These 7 T cell receptor beta chains were sequenced from one sample in a study of T cells in Graves' hyperthyroidism and ophthalmopathy. Using RNA transcripts as the source, TCR beta CDR3 regions were amplified. HTBI primers drove first-round RT-PCR of the TCR CDR3. A single record per CDR3 protein comes from TCRdb applying MiXCR to the multiplex PCR reads. The sample yields some 530,000 distinct CDR3 sequences, roughly 22% seen once. The sample taken for sequencing was blood. These TCRs come from a woman aged 70-85 years with Graves' ophthalmopathy.

The table lists this clonotype with a few counts. V and J are TRBV6-1 and TRBJ2-2, with D uncertain. Looked up from germline, CDR1 is MNHNS and CDR2 is SASEGT. V was cut by 5 bases and J by 1 base, with 14 bases left in between. The CDR3 loop spans 16 amino acids. CDR3: CASSRYFRLNTGELFF. The CDR3 coding sequence is TGTGCCAGCAGTAGGTATTTTCGGTTGAACACCGGGGAGCTGTTTTTT.

The chain links TRBV15 to TRBJ2-7, with a tentative D call TRBD1 (6 bases). The germline V gene encodes CDR1 LNHNV and CDR2 YYDKDF (reference sequence). The CDR3 has 14 residues. V gave up 1 base and J gave up 5 bases, with 12 bases separating them. The chain's CDR3 is CATSRGDIKNEQYF. CDR3 nucleotides: TGTGCCACCAGCAGAGGGGACATCAAAAACGAGCAGTACTTC.

V is TRBV6-1 and J is TRBJ2-3; 7 bases fit TRBD2. Germline CDR1 is MNHNS and CDR2 is SASEGT. The CDR3 loop spans 15 amino acids. After removal of 3 bases from V and 3 bases from J, the junction contained 6 bases not matched to a gene. The CDR3 sequence: CASSDEAGETDTQYF. The CDR3 nucleotides are TGTGCCAGCAGTGACGAGGCGGGAGAAACAGATACGCAGTATTTT.

The CDR3 loop is CASSLGGANVLTF. CDR3 bases: TGTGCCAGCAGCTTGGGCGGGGCCAACGTCCTGACTTTC. The chain uses TRBV11-2 and TRBJ2-6; D call uncertain. Trimming removed 3 bases at V and 4 bases at J, with 4 bases between. Germline V gives CDR1 SGHAT, CDR2 FQNNGV. CDR3 length equals 13 residues.

This clonotype was detected a few times. V usage is TRBV6-1 and J usage is TRBJ1-1; 8 bases align to TRBD1. With 7 bases clipped from V and 0 bases from J, the junction kept 7 bases outside the gene matches. In germline, CDR1 is MNHNS, CDR2 SASEGT. The CDR3 length is 15 residues. This CDR3 is CASISRQGMNTEAFF. CDR3 in DNA: TGTGCCAGCATCAGTAGACAGGGGATGAACACTGAAGCTTTCTTT.

The V gene is TRBV2, the J gene TRBJ1-4; tentatively, D is TRBD1 (6 bases). Germline CDR1 SNHLY, CDR2 FYNNEI. CDR3 length: 16 amino acids. V was clipped by 8 bases and J by 0 bases, with 16 bases between them. The CDR3 coding sequence is TGTGCCAGCGGAATGGACAGTCCTTCAACTAATGAAAAACTGTTTTTT. Translation gives CASGMDSPSTNEKLFF.

Ten or more counts support this clonotype. In DNA, the CDR3 is TGTGCCTGGAGAAGCGGCATACTCACAGATACGCAGTATTTT. Its translation: CAWRSGILTDTQYF. The J gene is TRBJ2-3, the V gene TRBV30; tentatively, D is TRBD2 (5 bases). This CDR3 is built from 14 residues. In germline, CDR1 is GTSNPN, CDR2 SVGIG (reference sequence). V was cut by 3 bases and J by 2 bases, with 12 bases left in between. Full variable domain (remainder filled in from reference TRBV30 and TRBJ2-3): SQTIHQWPATLVQPVGSPLSLECTVEGTSNPNLYWYRQAAGRGLQLLFYSVGIGQISSEVPQNLSASRPQDRQFILSSKKLLLSDSGFYLCAWRSGILTDTQYFGPGTRLTVL.